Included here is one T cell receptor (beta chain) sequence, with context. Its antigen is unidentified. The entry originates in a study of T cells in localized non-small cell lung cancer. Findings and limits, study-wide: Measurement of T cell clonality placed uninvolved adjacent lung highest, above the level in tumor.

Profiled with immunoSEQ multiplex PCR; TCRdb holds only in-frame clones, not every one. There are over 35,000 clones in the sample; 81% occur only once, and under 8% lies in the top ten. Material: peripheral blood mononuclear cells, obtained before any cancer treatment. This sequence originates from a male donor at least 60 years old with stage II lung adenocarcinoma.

This chain's CDR3 is CASRSIKDAGSPDEQYF. The CDR3 DNA is TGTGCCAGCAGGTCCATTAAGGACGCAGGGTCCCCCGACGAGCAGTACTTC. The rearrangement links TRBV28 to TRBJ2-7; D may be TRBD1 (5 bases). Germline CDR1 reads MDHEN; CDR2 reads SYDVKM. The CDR3 has 17 amino acids. Between the trimmed V and J ends, which lost 6 bases and 5 bases, there was a span of 26 bases.